This entry features one TCR beta chain sequence. Its target is not known. From the reads, TCRdb called clonotypes with MiXCR, one entry per CDR3 protein. The sample lists 310,000 or so distinct CDR3 sequences; under 20% were seen once. The data belong to a study of T cell repertoires in cytomegalovirus infection. The wider study: Through public TCR beta signatures, both CMV infection and matching HLA type were indicated. Study-level findings and limits: CMV-specific HLA-C-restricted TCR beta clonotypes dominated the ex vivo response. There were carriers of CMV plus the relevant HLA, and cumulative public TCR beta family frequency identified them.

V shed 0 bases and J shed 11 bases, with 14 bases lying between them. Per the germline V gene, CDR1 is DFQATT and CDR2 is SNEGSKA (reference sequence). The CDR3 consists of 13 residues. The source material was PBMCs. This receptor was obtained from a human donor in good health (CMV status not recorded). Some clones in this sample may be carry-over from other donors' samples. The chain combines TRBV20-1 with TRBJ1-5; no clear D. The CDR3: CSARDLQKSAQHF. CDR3 nucleotides: TGCAGTGCTAGAGATCTTCAGAAGTCGGCCCAGCATTTT.